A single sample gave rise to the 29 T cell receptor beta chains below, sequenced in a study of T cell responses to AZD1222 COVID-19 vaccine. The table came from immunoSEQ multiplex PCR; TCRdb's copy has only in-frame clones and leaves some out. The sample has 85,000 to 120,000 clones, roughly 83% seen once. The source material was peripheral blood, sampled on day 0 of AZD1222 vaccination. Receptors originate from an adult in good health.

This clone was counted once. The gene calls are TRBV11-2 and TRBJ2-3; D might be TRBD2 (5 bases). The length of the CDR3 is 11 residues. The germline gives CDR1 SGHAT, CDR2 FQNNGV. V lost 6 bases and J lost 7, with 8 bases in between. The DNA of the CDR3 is TGTGCCAGCAGGACGGGGAATACGCAGTATTTT. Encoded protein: CASRTGNTQYF.

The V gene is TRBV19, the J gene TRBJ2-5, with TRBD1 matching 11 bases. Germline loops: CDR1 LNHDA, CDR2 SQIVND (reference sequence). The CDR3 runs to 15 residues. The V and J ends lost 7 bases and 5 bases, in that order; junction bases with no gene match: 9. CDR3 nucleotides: TGTGCCAGTAATGGACAGGGGGCTAGTGGGGAGACCCAGTACTTC. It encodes CASNGQGASGETQYF.

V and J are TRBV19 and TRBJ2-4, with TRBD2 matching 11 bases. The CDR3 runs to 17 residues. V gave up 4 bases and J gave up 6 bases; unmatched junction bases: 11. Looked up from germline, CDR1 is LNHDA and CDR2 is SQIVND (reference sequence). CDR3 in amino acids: CASSSKLAGGGGNIQYF. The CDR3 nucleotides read TGTGCCAGTAGTAGTAAGCTAGCGGGAGGAGGCGGAAACATTCAGTACTTC. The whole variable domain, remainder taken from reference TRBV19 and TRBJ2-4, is DGGITQSPKYLFRKEGQNVTLSCEQNLNHDAMYWYRQDPGQGLRLIYYSQIVNDFQKGDIAEGYSVSREKKESFPLTVTSAQKNPTAFYLCASSSKLAGGGGNIQYFGAGTRLSVL.

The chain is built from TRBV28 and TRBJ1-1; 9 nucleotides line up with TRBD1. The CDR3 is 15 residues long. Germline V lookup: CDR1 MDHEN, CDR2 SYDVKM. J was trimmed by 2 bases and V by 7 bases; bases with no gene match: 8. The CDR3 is CASTFGTGKNTEAFF. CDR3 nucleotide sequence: TGTGCCAGCACCTTTGGGACAGGGAAAAACACTGAAGCTTTCTTT. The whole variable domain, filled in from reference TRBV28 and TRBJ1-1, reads DVKVTQSSRYLVKRTGEKVFLECVQDMDHENMFWYRQDPGLGLRLIYFSYDVKMKEKGDIPEGYSVSREKKERFSLILESASTNQTSMYLCASTFGTGKNTEAFFGQGTRLTVV.

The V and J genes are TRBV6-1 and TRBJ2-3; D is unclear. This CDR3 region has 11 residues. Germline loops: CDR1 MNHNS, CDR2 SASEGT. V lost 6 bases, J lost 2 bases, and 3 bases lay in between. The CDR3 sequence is CASSLTDTQYF. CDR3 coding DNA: TGTGCCAGCAGCCTCACAGATACGCAGTATTTT.

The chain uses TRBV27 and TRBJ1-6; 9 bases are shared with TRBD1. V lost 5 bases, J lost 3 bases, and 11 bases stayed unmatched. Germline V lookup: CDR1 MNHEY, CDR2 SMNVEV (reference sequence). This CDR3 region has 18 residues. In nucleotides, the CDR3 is TGTGCCAGCAGTCTAAATTACAGGGGGCGTTTCTATAATTCACCCCTCCACTTT. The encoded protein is CASSLNYRGRFYNSPLHF.

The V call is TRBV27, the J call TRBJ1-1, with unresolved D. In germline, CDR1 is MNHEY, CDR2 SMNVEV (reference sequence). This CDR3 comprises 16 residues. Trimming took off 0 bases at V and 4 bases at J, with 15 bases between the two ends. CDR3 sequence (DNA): TGTGCCAGCAGTTTATCGTGGAACAATCCGGCCACTGAAGCTTTCTTT. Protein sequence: CASSLSWNNPATEAFF.

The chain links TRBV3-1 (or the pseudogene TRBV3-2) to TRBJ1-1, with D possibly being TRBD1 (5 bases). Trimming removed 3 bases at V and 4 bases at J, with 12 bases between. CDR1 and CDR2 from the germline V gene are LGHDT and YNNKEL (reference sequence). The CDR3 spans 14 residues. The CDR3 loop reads CASSQVGRVTEAFF. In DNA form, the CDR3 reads TGTGCCAGCAGCCAGGTGGGGCGGGTCACTGAAGCTTTCTTT.

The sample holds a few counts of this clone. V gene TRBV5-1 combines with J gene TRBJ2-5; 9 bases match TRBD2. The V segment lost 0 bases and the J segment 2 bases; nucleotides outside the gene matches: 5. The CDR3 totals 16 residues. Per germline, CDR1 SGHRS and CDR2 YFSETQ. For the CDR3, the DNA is TGCGCCAGCAGCTTGGGGTCTAGCGGGGTTCAAGAGACCCAGTACTTC. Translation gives CASSLGSSGVQETQYF.

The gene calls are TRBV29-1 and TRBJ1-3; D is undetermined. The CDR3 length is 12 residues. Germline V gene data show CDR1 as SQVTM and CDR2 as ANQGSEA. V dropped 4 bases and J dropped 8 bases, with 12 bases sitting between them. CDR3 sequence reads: CSVGKGSDTIYF. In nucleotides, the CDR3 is TGCAGCGTTGGGAAGGGTTCGGACACCATATATTTT.

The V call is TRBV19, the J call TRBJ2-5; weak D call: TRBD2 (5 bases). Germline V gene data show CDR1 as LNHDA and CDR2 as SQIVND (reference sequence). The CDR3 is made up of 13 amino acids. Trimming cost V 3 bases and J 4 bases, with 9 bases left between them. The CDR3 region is CASSMPAGETQYF. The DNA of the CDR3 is TGTGCCAGTAGTATGCCTGCGGGAGAGACCCAGTACTTC.

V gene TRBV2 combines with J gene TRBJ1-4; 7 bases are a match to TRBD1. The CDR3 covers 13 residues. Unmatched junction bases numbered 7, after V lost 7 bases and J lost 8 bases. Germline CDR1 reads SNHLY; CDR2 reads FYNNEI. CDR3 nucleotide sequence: TGTGCCAGCAATAGGGGGCGGGAAGAAAAACTGTTTTTT. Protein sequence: CASNRGREEKLFF.

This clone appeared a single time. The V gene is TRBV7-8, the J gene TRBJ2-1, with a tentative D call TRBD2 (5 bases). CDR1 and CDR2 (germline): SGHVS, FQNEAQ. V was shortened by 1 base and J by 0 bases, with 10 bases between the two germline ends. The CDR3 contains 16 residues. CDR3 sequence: CASSLGGSRSYNEQFF. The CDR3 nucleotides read TGTGCCAGCAGCTTAGGAGGGAGTCGCTCCTACAATGAGCAGTTCTTC. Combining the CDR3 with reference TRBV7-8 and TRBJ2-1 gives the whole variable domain GAGVSQSPRYKVAKRGQDVALRCDPISGHVSLFWYQQALGQGPEFLTYFQNEAQLDKSGLPSDRFFAERPEGSVSTLKIQRTQQEDSAVYLCASSLGGSRSYNEQFFGPGTRLTVL.

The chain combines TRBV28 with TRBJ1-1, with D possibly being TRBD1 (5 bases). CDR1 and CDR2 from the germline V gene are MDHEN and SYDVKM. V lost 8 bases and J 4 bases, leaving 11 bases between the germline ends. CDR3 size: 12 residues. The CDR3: CASAGHTTEAFF. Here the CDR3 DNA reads TGTGCCAGCGCAGGACACACCACTGAAGCTTTCTTT.

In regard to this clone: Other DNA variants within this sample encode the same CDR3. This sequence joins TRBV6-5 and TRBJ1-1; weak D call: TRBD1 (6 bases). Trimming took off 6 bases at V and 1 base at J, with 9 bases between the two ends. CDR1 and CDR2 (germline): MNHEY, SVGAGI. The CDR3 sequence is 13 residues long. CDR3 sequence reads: CASSWGQNTEAFF. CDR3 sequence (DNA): TGTGCCAGCAGCTGGGGGCAGAACACTGAAGCTTTCTTT.

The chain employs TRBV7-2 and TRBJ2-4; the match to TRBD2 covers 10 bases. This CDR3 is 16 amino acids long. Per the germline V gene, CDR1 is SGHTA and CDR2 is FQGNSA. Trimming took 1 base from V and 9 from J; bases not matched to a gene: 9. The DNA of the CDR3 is TGTGCCAGCAGCTTAGGGTCTAGCGGGAGTGTGGTCATTCAGTACTTC. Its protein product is CASSLGSSGSVVIQYF.

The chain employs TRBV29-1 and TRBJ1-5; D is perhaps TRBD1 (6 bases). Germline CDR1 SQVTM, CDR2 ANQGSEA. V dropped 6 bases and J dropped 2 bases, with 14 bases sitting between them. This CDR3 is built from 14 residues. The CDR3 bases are TGCAGCGTCGCACAGGGATGGGGCAATCAGCCCCAGCATTTT. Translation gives CSVAQGWGNQPQHF. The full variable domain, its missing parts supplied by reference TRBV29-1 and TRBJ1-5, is SAVISQKPSRDICQRGTSLTIQCQVDSQVTMMFWYRQQPGQSLTLIATANQGSEATYESGFVIDKFPISRPNLTFSTLTVSNMSPEDSSIYLCSVAQGWGNQPQHFGDGTRLSIL.

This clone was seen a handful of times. The CDR3 loop is CASSRDIGQPQHF. The CDR3 DNA reads as TGTGCCAGCAGCCGGGACATCGGTCAGCCCCAGCATTTT. The chain employs TRBV27 and TRBJ1-5; D is perhaps TRBD1 (6 bases). Germline V lookup: CDR1 MNHEY, CDR2 SMNVEV (reference sequence). This CDR3 is 13 amino acids long. Trimming left V 6 bases short and J 6 bases short, with 12 bases between.

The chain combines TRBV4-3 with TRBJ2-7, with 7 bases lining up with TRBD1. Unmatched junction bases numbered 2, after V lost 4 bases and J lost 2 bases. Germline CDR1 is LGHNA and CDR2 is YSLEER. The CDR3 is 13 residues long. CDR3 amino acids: CASSPGQTYEQYF. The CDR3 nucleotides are TGCGCCAGCAGCCCGGGACAGACCTACGAGCAGTACTTC.

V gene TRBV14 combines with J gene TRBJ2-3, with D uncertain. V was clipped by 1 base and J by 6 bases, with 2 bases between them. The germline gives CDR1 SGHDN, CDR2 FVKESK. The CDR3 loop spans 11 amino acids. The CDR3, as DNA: TGTGCCAGCAGCCAAGTTGATACGCAGTATTTT. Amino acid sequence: CASSQVDTQYF.

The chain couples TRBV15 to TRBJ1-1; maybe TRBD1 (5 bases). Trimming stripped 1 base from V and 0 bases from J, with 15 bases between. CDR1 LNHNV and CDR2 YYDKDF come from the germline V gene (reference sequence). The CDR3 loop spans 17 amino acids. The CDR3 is CATSRGRAGHMNTEAFF. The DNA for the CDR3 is TGTGCCACCAGCAGAGGACGGGCAGGACACATGAACACTGAAGCTTTCTTT.

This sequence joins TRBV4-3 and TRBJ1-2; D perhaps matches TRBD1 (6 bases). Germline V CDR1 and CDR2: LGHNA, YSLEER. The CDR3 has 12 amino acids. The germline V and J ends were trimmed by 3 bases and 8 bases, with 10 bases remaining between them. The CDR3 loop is CASSQGAGGYTF. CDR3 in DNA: TGCGCCAGCAGCCAGGGGGCTGGGGGCTACACCTTC.

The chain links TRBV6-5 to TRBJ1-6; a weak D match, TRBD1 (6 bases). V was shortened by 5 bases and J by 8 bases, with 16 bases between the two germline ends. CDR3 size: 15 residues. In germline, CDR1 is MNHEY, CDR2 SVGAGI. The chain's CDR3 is CASSRGGTGDSPLHF. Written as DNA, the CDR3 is TGTGCCAGCAGTAGGGGGGGGACGGGAGATTCACCCCTCCACTTT.

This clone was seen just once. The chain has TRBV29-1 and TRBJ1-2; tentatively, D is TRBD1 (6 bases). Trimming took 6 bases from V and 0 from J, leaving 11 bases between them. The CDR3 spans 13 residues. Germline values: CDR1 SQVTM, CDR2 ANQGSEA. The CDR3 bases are TGCAGCGTGAGGACAGCCTCTAACTATGGCTACACCTTC. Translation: CSVRTASNYGYTF.

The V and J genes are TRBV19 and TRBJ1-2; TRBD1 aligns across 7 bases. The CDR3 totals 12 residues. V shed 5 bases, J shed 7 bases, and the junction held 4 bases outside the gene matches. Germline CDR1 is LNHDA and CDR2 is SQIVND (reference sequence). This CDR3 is CASSLDRVGYTF. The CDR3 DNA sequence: TGTGCCAGTAGTCTCGACAGGGTTGGCTACACCTTC.

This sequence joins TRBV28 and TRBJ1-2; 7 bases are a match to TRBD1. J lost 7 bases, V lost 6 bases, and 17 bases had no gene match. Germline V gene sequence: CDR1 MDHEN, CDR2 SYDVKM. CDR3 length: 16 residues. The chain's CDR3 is CASSPPVKGAGVGYTF. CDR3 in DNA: TGTGCCAGCAGCCCCCCGGTGAAGGGGGCAGGAGTTGGCTACACCTTC.

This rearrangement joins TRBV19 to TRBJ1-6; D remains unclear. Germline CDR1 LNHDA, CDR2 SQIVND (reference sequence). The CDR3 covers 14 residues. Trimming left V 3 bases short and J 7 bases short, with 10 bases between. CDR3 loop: CASSIPNDNSPLHF. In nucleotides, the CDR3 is TGTGCCAGTAGTATTCCCAACGACAATTCACCCCTCCACTTT.

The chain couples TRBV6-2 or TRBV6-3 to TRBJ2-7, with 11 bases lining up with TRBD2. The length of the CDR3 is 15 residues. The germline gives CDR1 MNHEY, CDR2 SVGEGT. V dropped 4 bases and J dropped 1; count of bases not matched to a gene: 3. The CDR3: CASSLAGGKSYEQYF. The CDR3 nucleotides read TGTGCCAGCAGTTTAGCGGGAGGGAAATCCTACGAGCAGTACTTC.

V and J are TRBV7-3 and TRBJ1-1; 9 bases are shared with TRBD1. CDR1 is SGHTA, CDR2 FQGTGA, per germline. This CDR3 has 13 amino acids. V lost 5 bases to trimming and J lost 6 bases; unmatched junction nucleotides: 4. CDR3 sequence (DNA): TGTGCCAGCAGCGCGACAGGGGGGTCTGAAGCTTTCTTT. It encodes CASSATGGSEAFF.